The sequence of this TCR beta chain was determined in a study of patients and donors after allogeneic stem cell transplantation. Per the germline V gene, CDR1 is DFQATT and CDR2 is SNEGSKA (reference sequence). This CDR3 contains 11 residues. TCRdb reprocessed the RT-PCR reads with MiXCR, giving one entry per CDR3 protein. The sample holds hundreds of thousands of distinct CDR3 sequences, under 20% seen once. Sequenced sample: blood, either unsorted or a sorted T cell fraction (not recorded which). The rearrangement links TRBV20-1 to TRBJ2-7; D might be TRBD2 (6 bases). The TCR comes from a human donor who was either an allogeneic HSCT recipient or a stem cell or donor lymphocyte infusion donor (not recorded which). It is not recorded whose cells these are; they may come from a transplant donor. CDR3 in amino acids: CSLGSSYEQYF. The CDR3, as DNA: TGCAGCCTCGGGAGCTCCTACGAGCAGTACTTC.